The 13 T cell receptor beta chains listed next were all sequenced from one sample in a study of cytomegalovirus exposure and HLA in healthy donors. The PCR was carried out with 60 Vbeta primers and 13 Jbeta primers. TCRdb's copy holds only in-frame clones and misses some; the assay was immunoSEQ multiplex PCR. The sample lists approximately 140,000 clones; roughly 80% were seen once. Sequencing was done on a sample of PBMCs. Source of these receptors: a man aged 18 to 29 in good health and CMV-seronegative.

V is TRBV5-4 and J is TRBJ1-6; no reliable D call. V lost 1 base and J lost 8, with 19 bases in between. CDR3 length: 17 residues. Germline-derived CDR1 and CDR2 are SGHNT and YYREEE (reference sequence). The CDR3, as DNA: TGTGCCAGCAGCTTGTATCCAGGACTCCCCCGGGATTCACCCCTCCACTTT. Translation gives CASSLYPGLPRDSPLHF.

This clone has a handful of counts. The chain has TRBV5-4 and TRBJ1-4; D may be TRBD1 (6 bases). V was trimmed by 5 bases and J by 4 bases, leaving 12 bases between them. The germline V gene has CDR1 SGHNT and CDR2 YYREEE (reference sequence). CDR3 length: 14 residues. The CDR3 bases are TGTGCCAGCAGTCAAGGACAGCGTAATGAAAAACTGTTTTTT. Translated: CASSQGQRNEKLFF.

V is TRBV2 and J is TRBJ2-4; possibly TRBD1 for D (6 bases). The CDR3 covers 14 residues. V was pared by 4 bases and J by 7 bases, with 14 bases between. Germline V gene sequence: CDR1 SNHLY, CDR2 FYNNEI. The CDR3 sequence is CASSGPAGANIQYF. The CDR3 DNA is TGTGCCAGCAGTGGTCCGGCAGGGGCGAACATTCAGTACTTC.

This clone was detected once. The V and J genes are TRBV12-5 and TRBJ2-7; 9 bases fit TRBD1. Germline V lookup: CDR1 LGHNT, CDR2 FRNRAP. J was trimmed by 5 bases and V by 2 bases; bases with no gene match: 13. The CDR3 loop spans 17 amino acids. Here the CDR3 DNA reads TGTGCTAGTGGTTTGTTGATGACAGGGGGTAGTCGCGACGAGCAGTACTTC. This encodes CASGLLMTGGSRDEQYF. Full variable domain (outside the CDR3, taken from reference TRBV12-5 and TRBJ2-7): DARVTQTPRHKVTEMGQEVTMRCQPILGHNTVFWYRQTMMQGLELLAYFRNRAPLDDSGMPKDRFSAEMPDATLATLKIQPSEPRDSAVYFCASGLLMTGGSRDEQYFGPGTRLTVT.

The chain employs TRBV2 and TRBJ1-2, with 8 positions matching TRBD1. J gave up 5 bases and V 5 bases, and 7 bases lay outside the gene matches. Germline CDR1 and CDR2: SNHLY and FYNNEI. The CDR3 has 14 residues. The CDR3, as DNA: TGTGCCAGCAGTACAGGGGGGGTGGGATATGGCTACACCTTC. The encoded protein is CASSTGGVGYGYTF.

Of note for this clone: The germline gene is not matched at one end of the junction; a read error may be the cause. V is TRBV7-7 and J is TRBJ1-1; D might be TRBD1 (5 bases). Germline V CDR1 and CDR2: SSHAT, FNYEAQ (reference sequence). This CDR3 spans 13 amino acids. The CDR3 reads CASSSGLYTEAFF. CDR3 in DNA: TGTGCTAGCAGCTCGGGACTGTACACTGAAGCTTTCTTT.

The chain uses TRBV4-3 and TRBJ2-7; 7 nucleotides line up with TRBD1. Germline-derived CDR1 and CDR2 are LGHNA and YSLEER. This CDR3 is 15 amino acids long. J gave up 6 bases and V 5 bases, and 13 bases lay outside the gene matches. The CDR3 loop is CASSLRGTEGSEQYF. CDR3 in DNA: TGCGCCAGCAGCTTAAGGGGGACAGAGGGGTCCGAGCAGTACTTC.

The chain carries TRBV6-5 and TRBJ1-2; TRBD1 agrees at 9 bases. V shed 6 bases, J shed 8 bases, and the junction held 13 bases outside the gene matches. The V gene's germline CDR1 is MNHEY and CDR2 SVGAGI. This CDR3 is 15 amino acids long. This CDR3 reads CASRTTQGAGWGYTF. DNA for the CDR3: TGTGCCAGCAGAACAACACAGGGGGCAGGGTGGGGCTACACCTTC.

V usage is TRBV9 and J usage is TRBJ1-2, with a weak D call TRBD1 (5 bases). CDR3 length equals 13 residues. V lost 6 bases and J 0 bases, leaving 9 bases between the germline ends. From germline, CDR1 is SGDLS and CDR2 YYNGEE. In nucleotides, the CDR3 is TGTGCCAGCACCTCGGGGGCTAACTATGGCTACACCTTC. This codes for CASTSGANYGYTF.

In its sample, this clone was seen a few times. This sequence joins TRBV6-5 and TRBJ1-5; a weak D match, TRBD1 (5 bases). Trimming removed 6 bases at V and 3 bases at J, with 9 bases between. CDR1 and CDR2 (germline): MNHEY, SVGAGI. This CDR3 has 13 amino acids. This CDR3 is CASSRTLNQPQHF. CDR3 sequence (DNA): TGTGCCAGCAGCAGGACACTCAATCAGCCCCAGCATTTT.

The chain carries TRBV25-1 and TRBJ1-1; the D gene is possibly TRBD1 (5 bases). This CDR3 comprises 12 residues. In germline, CDR1 is MGHDK, CDR2 SYGVNS. V lost 3 bases, J lost 6 bases, and 8 bases lay in between. CDR3 protein: CASSDGGAEAFF. Here the CDR3 DNA reads TGTGCCAGCAGTGACGGGGGGGCTGAAGCTTTCTTT. Based on the CDR3 plus reference TRBV25-1 and TRBJ1-1, the full variable domain is EADIYQTPRYLVIGTGKKITLECSQTMGHDKMYWYQQDPGMELHLIHYSYGVNSTEKGDLSSESTVSRIRTEHFPLTLESARPSHTSQYLCASSDGGAEAFFGQGTRLTVV.

The rearrangement joins TRBV4-2 to TRBJ1-1; D unresolved. Germline V lookup: CDR1 LGHNA, CDR2 YNFKEQ. The CDR3 is 16 amino acids. Deletions cut 0 bases from V and 7 bases from J, with 18 bases between. The CDR3 nucleotides read TGTGCCAGCAGCCAAGATCCGGTTTCTGTTGAGTTTGAAGCTTTCTTT. Translating it yields CASSQDPVSVEFEAFF.

This clone was observed a few times. The V call is TRBV6-5, the J call TRBJ1-1, with TRBD1 as a possible D gene (6 bases). CDR1 and CDR2 from the germline V gene are MNHEY and SVGAGI. V was shortened by 8 bases and J by 1 base, with 14 bases between the two germline ends. This CDR3 has 14 amino acids. CDR3 coding DNA: TGTGCCAGCTACCAGAGGACAGCGAACACTGAAGCTTTCTTT. Its translation: CASYQRTANTEAFF.